This T cell receptor beta chain is from a study of blood T cell repertoires in COVID-19. The CDR3 has 16 amino acids. Between the trimmed V and J ends, which lost 3 bases and 0 bases, there was a span of 11 bases. Germline values: CDR1 KGHSH, CDR2 LQKENI. Assay used: immunoSEQ multiplex PCR; TCRdb lists only in-frame clones, some missing. In the table there are about 210,000 clones, 85% of which are singletons. The V call is TRBV18, the J call TRBJ2-2; possible D gene TRBD2, 6 bases. What was sequenced was peripheral blood. The clonotype originates from a woman older than 75 with acute or convalescent COVID-19. The CDR3 reads CASSPLADANTGELFF. CDR3 in DNA: TGTGCCAGCTCACCTTTAGCGGATGCGAACACCGGGGAGCTGTTTTTT.